Listed below are T cell receptor beta chains from one sample, sequenced in a study of blood T cells in healthy people across ages. Each CDR3 protein gets one entry after TCRdb re-called the 5' RACE reads with MiXCR. The data hold about 1.6 million distinct CDR3 sequences, with about 31% observed a single time. Sequencing input: blood. These receptors all come from a woman aged 30 to 39 in good health. CDR3s include the opening cysteine and the closing phenylalanine or tryptophan. The D gene is left open where the match is weak. The size of a clone is reported for some rows only, either as once, few or many, or as a class for expanded clones.

cdr3_nt cdr3_aa j_call v_call d_call clone_size
TGTGCCAGCAGTTTTGGAGGCCCCCATCAGCCCCAGCATTTT CASSFGGPHQPQHF TRBJ1-5 TRBV27 NA few
TGCAGTGCTAGCCTCAGCGGAGACTATGGCTACACCTTC CSASLSGDYGYTF TRBJ1-2 TRBV20-1 NA many
TGCAGCGTTGCCCACCACCCTAGCAATCAGCCCCAGCATTTT CSVAHHPSNQPQHF TRBJ1-5 TRBV29-1 NA many
TGTGCCAGCAGCGTTTACAGGATAGCGACCGCCTACAATGAGCAGTTCTTC CASSVYRIATAYNEQFF TRBJ2-1 TRBV21-1 NA once
TGTGCCAGCAGGAGATCGAGTTCAGGGGCCGAGCAGTACTTC CASRRSSSGAEQYF TRBJ2-7 TRBV6-1 NA many
TGTGCCAGCAGTGAAGCTACGGGACAGACTAACTATGGCTACACCTTC CASSEATGQTNYGYTF TRBJ1-2 TRBV6-1 TRBD1 few
TGTGCCAGCAAGAGGGGCCAGCAAGAGACCCAGTACTTC CASKRGQQETQYF TRBJ2-5 TRBV2 NA NA
TGTGCCACCAGTGATAACTACCCCTCGGATGAGCAGTACTTC CATSDNYPSDEQYF TRBJ2-5 TRBV24-1 NA NA
TGTGCCAGCAGTGTGGGCAGGGCGAACTATGGCTACACCTTC CASSVGRANYGYTF TRBJ1-2 TRBV9 NA NA
TGCAGTGCTAGAGAAAAGAGGGAGTGGAGACAGGGGCTTCAAGAGACCCAGTACTTC CSAREKREWRQGLQETQYF TRBJ2-5 TRBV20-1 TRBD1 few
TGTGCCAGCAGCACCTGGACAGGGGTAAGGGTGGAGACCCAGTACTTC CASSTWTGVRVETQYF TRBJ2-5 TRBV7-9 TRBD1 NA
TGCAGTGCTAGAGATTGGGCAGAGAATTCACCCCTCCACTTT CSARDWAENSPLHF TRBJ1-6 TRBV20-1 NA NA
TGCAGTGTTAAGGCTGTGCGGGAGGAAACCAACTCCTACGAGCAGTACTTC CSVKAVREETNSYEQYF TRBJ2-7 TRBV20-1 TRBD2 few
TGTGCCAGCAGTTACGCCCTAGCGGGGGGTTTCTGGGGGCAGTTCTTC CASSYALAGGFWGQFF TRBJ2-1 TRBV6-2/TRBV6-3 TRBD2 few
TGTGCCACCAGCAGTGACAGGGTGAACACTGAAGCTTTCTTT CATSSDRVNTEAFF TRBJ1-1 TRBV15 TRBD1 once
TGCAGTGCTAGAGAAGGACTGTTGGAAGCTTTCTTT CSAREGLLEAFF TRBJ1-1 TRBV20-1 NA once
TGTGCCAGCAGCGCCGGGACAGGGGGCGTGACTGAAGCTTTCTTT CASSAGTGGVTEAFF TRBJ1-1 TRBV7-6 TRBD1 NA
TGTGCCAGCAGTTCGCACTCCAAGGGGTTTTACACTGAAGCTTTCTTT CASSSHSKGFYTEAFF TRBJ1-1 TRBV28 NA NA
TGTGCCAGCACCATTACATATGAGCAGTTCTTC CASTITYEQFF TRBJ2-1 TRBV2 NA few
TGCAGTGCTAGAGATAGGGCGACAGGGTTCCAAGAGACCCAGTACTTC CSARDRATGFQETQYF TRBJ2-5 TRBV20-1 TRBD1 NA
TGTGCCACCAGCAGTGCCCTCAGGGGTAGGTGGACAGATACGCAGTATTTT CATSSALRGRWTDTQYF TRBJ2-3 TRBV15 NA few
TGTGCCAGCAGCGTTCGAGCGAGCGACACACATACGCAGTATTTT CASSVRASDTHTQYF TRBJ2-3 TRBV9 NA NA
TGTGCCAGCAGTCGTACAGCCCACAATGAGCAGTTCTTC CASSRTAHNEQFF TRBJ2-1 TRBV6-1 NA NA
TGTGCCAGCAGCCCGGACAGGGATTCCGGCTACGAGCAGTACTTC CASSPDRDSGYEQYF TRBJ2-7 TRBV12-3/TRBV12-4 TRBD1 NA
TGTGCCAGCAGCCATATGCGACGGTGGCAAGAGACCCAGTACTTC CASSHMRRWQETQYF TRBJ2-5 TRBV3-1 NA once
TGTGCCAGCAGCCAAGACGTAGGACAGGGGCTCTGGGGCTACACCTTC CASSQDVGQGLWGYTF TRBJ1-2 TRBV4-2 TRBD1 few
TGTGCCAGCAGCTTAACTTCCCGGACTAGCGGGAGAAACAATGAGCAGTTCTTC CASSLTSRTSGRNNEQFF TRBJ2-1 TRBV7-3 TRBD2 few
TGTGCCTGGAGTCCAGGGGGGAACTATGGCTACATCTTC CAWSPGGNYGYIF TRBJ1-2 TRBV30 TRBD1 NA
TGTGCCAGCAGCTCACCCAGGGTCCCTGCGATTGTTAATGAGCAGTTCTTC CASSSPRVPAIVNEQFF TRBJ2-1 TRBV7-9 NA few
TGCGCCAGCAGGCCAGACAGGGGGGCCTACAATGAGCAGTTCTTC CASRPDRGAYNEQFF TRBJ2-1 TRBV5-1 TRBD1 NA
TGCGCCAGCAGCCAAGAGGGTGAGAACTATGGCTACACCTTC CASSQEGENYGYTF TRBJ1-2 TRBV4-1 NA NA
TGTGCCAGCAGTTACGGCAGTGCCTCCTCTGGGGCCAACGTCCTGACTTTC CASSYGSASSGANVLTF TRBJ2-6 TRBV6-2/TRBV6-3 NA NA
TGTGCCAGCAGGGTGAGGGGAACGAACACTGAAGCTTTCTTT CASRVRGTNTEAFF TRBJ1-1 TRBV6-2/TRBV6-3 NA NA
TGTGCCAGCAGTTACGCACAGGGGAGAGAGACCCAGTACTTC CASSYAQGRETQYF TRBJ2-5 TRBV6-5 TRBD1 few
TGTGCCAGCAGCATGCTAGCGGGGGTTTTATATGAGCAGTTCTTC CASSMLAGVLYEQFF TRBJ2-1 TRBV7-3 TRBD2 few
TGCAGTGCTACGGATCGAGCAGGGACTAACTATGGCTACACCTTC CSATDRAGTNYGYTF TRBJ1-2 TRBV20-1 NA many
TGTGCCACCAACTCGGGACTAGCGGACAATGAGCAGTTCTTC CATNSGLADNEQFF TRBJ2-1 TRBV15 TRBD2 NA